Following are 3 T cell receptor beta chains from one sample sequenced in a study of blood T cell repertoires in COVID-19 (dated by TCRdb to about 2020). Library prep was done by the immunoSEQ multiplex PCR assay. TCRdb obtained this table from immuneACCESS and retained in-frame rearrangements with V and J assigned. These tables miss some clones; where compared with another copy, unresolved V genes account for less than half of the shortfall, and the remainder is unexplained. The table for this sample lists approximately 220,000 clones; under 90% of them were counted only once. The ten biggest clones cover around 3.3% of the sample. The sequencing input was PBMCs or T cells enriched from blood (not recorded which). These TCRs come from a woman aged 40 to 50 who had been exposed to COVID-19.

In this sample, this clone turned up once. The chain joins TRBV7-2 to TRBJ1-1, with 8 bases matching TRBD1. V lost 5 bases and J lost 1; bases outside the gene matches: 3. Per the germline V gene, CDR1 is SGHTA and CDR2 is FQGNSA. The CDR3 contains 14 residues. The CDR3 DNA reads as TGTGCCAGCAGCACTGACAGGGGGAACACTGAAGCTTTCTTT. Translation gives CASSTDRGNTEAFF.

The chain uses TRBV5-1 and TRBJ1-5, with TRBD1 matching over 9 bases. Per germline, CDR1 SGHRS and CDR2 YFSETQ. The CDR3 is made up of 16 amino acids. V lost 0 bases and J lost 4; bases outside the gene matches: 5. For the CDR3, the DNA is TGCGCCAGCAGCTTGGACCCGGGACAGGGAAATCAGCCCCAGCATTTT. Translated, it gives CASSLDPGQGNQPQHF.

The chain joins TRBV5-1 to TRBJ2-2; D is possibly TRBD1 (5 bases). CDR1 and CDR2 from the germline V gene are SGHRS and YFSETQ. The CDR3 has 15 amino acids. The V gene lost 2 bases and the J gene lost 7 bases, with 15 bases spanning the gap. CDR3 nucleotides: TGCGCCAGCAGCTTTAGAGGTCAGGGCCACGGGGAGCTGTTTTTT. This sequence encodes CASSFRGQGHGELFF.